The 8 T cell receptor beta chains below were found in one sample sequenced in a study of tumor-infiltrating lymphocytes in primary liver carcinoma. A constant-region primer primed TCR beta cDNA synthesis from 400 to 550 ng of total RNA. Three nested multiplex PCR rounds, a slightly modified ARM-PCR, produced the libraries for TCR beta. Running nine to ten cycles apiece, the first two PCR rounds relied on TRBV1-TRBV30 forward primers together with a C-beta reverse primer. TCRdb recomputed calls from the multiplex PCR reads with MiXCR, one row per CDR3 protein. This table holds around 60,000 distinct CDR3 sequences, about two thirds found once. From unsorted bulk tissue weighing roughly 18-31 mg, DNA and RNA were co-extracted. The specimen sequenced was liver tumor tissue from sampling region 4. Indicated subset: tumor region T4, right-lateral pole. The receptors were sampled from a middle-aged man with primary liver carcinoma and hepatitis B virus infection.

On this clonotype: Being one base from a much bigger clone, this may be a read error. The chain joins TRBV6-1 to TRBJ1-1; D is unresolved. The CDR3 length is 13 residues. The V end was cut by 4 bases, the J end by 6 bases, with 12 bases between. Germline-derived CDR1 and CDR2 are MNHNS and SASEGT. This CDR3 is CASSVDGGPEAFF. CDR3 coding DNA: TGTGCCAGCAGTGTCGATGGAGGACCTGAAGCTTTCTTT.

The J gene is TRBJ1-1, the V gene TRBV7-9; D is possibly TRBD1 (5 bases). Germline CDR1 reads SEHNR; CDR2 reads FQNEAQ (reference sequence). V was shortened by 5 bases and J by 8 bases, with 12 bases between the two germline ends. This CDR3 region has 12 residues. The chain's CDR3 is CASSMDNWEAFF. The CDR3 nucleotides are TGTGCCAGCAGCATGGACAATTGGGAAGCTTTCTTT.

Note on this clonotype: This could be a read error, since a much larger clone is one nucleotide away. CDR3 loop: CASSLLLRGLAGNGNGQFF. The CDR3 DNA sequence: TGTGCCAGCAGTTTACTCTTGCGCGGACTAGCGGGAAATGGTAATGGGCAGTTCTTC. V gene TRBV12-3 or TRBV12-4 combines with J gene TRBJ2-1; TRBD2 matches 12 bases. The CDR3 consists of 19 residues.

The J gene is TRBJ2-3, the V gene TRBV2; TRBD2 matches 11 bases. CDR1 and CDR2 from the germline V gene are SNHLY and FYNNEI. The CDR3 covers 17 residues. With V trimmed by 2 bases and J by 15 bases, 19 bases remained unmatched. The CDR3, as DNA: TGTGCCAGCAGTGAAACCTTAGCGGGAGGGGGCACAGATATGCAATATTTT. Its translation is CASSETLAGGGTDMQYF.

About this clonotype: The junction departs from germline at one end; a sequencing error may be responsible. The CDR3 loop reads CTAKSPGIGSYEQYF. The CDR3 DNA sequence: TGTACTGCTAAATCCCCAGGGATAGGGTCCTACGAGCAGTACTTC. The V and J genes are TRBV20-1 and TRBJ2-7; possibly TRBD1 for D (5 bases). This CDR3 has 15 amino acids. Germline V gene sequence: CDR1 DFQATT, CDR2 SNEGSKA (reference sequence).

About this clonotype: An end of the junction differs from the germline gene, which may be a read error. In nucleotides, the CDR3 is TGCGCCAGCAGCAAAGATAGCCCGGGACTAGCGGACCTGGGGGAGCTGTTTTTT. It translates to CASSKDSPGLADLGELFF. The V call is TRBV4-3, the J call TRBJ2-2; 11 bases agree with TRBD2. Germline CDR1 LGHNA, CDR2 YSLEER. The CDR3 length is 18 residues.

This chain joins TRBV6-6 and TRBJ1-1; TRBD1 matches at 10 bases. V was clipped by 5 bases and J by 5 bases; unmatched bases: 5. The CDR3 has 14 residues. CDR1 MNHNY and CDR2 SVGAGI come from the germline V gene (reference sequence). For the CDR3, the DNA is TGTGCCAGCAGTGGGACAGGGGTAGGAACTGAAGCTTTCTTT. Translation gives CASSGTGVGTEAFF.

Comment on this clonotype: A read error may be the cause here, since a much bigger clone is one base away. V usage is TRBV12-3 or TRBV12-4 and J usage is TRBJ1-6, with TRBD1 matching over 12 bases. The CDR3 has 16 residues. The CDR3 bases are TGTGTCAGCAGTTTGGGGGACAGGGGGCGGAATTCACCCCTCCACTTT. Translating gives CVSSLGDRGRNSPLHF.